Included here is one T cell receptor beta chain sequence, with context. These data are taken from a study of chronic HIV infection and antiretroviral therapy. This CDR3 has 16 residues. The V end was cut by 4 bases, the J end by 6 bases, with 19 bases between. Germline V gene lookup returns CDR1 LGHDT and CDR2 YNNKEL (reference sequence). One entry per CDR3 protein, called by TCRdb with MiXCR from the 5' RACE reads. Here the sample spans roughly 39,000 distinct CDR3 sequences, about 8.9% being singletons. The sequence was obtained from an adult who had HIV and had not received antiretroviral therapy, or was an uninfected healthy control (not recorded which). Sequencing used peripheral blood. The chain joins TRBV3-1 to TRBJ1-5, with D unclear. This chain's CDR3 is CASSRTREVMFQPQHF. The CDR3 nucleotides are TGTGCCAGCAGCCGGACGAGAGAGGTTATGTTTCAGCCCCAGCATTTT. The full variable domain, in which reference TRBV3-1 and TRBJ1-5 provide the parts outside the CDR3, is DTAVSQTPKYLVTQMGNDKSIKCEQNLGHDTMYWYKQDSKKFLKIMFSYNNKELIINETVPNRFSPKSPDKAHLNLHINSLELGDSAVYFCASSRTREVMFQPQHFGDGTRLSIL.